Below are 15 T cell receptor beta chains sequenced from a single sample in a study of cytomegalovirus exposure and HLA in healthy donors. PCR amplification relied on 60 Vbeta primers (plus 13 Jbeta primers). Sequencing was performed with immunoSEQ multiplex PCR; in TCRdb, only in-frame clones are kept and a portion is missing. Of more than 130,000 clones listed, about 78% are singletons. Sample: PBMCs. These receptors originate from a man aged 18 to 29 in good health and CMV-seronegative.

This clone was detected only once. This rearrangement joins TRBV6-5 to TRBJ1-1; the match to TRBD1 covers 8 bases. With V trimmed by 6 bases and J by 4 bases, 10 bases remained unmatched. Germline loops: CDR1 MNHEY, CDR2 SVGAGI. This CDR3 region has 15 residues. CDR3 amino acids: CASSPGTGRSTEAFF. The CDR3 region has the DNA TGTGCCAGCAGCCCCGGGACAGGTCGGTCCACTGAAGCTTTCTTT.

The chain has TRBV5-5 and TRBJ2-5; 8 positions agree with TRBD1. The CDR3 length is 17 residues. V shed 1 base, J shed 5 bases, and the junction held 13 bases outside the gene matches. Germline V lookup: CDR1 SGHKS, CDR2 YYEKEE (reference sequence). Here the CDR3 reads CASSLTTGGISAETQYF. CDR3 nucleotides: TGTGCCAGCAGCTTGACTACAGGGGGTATTTCGGCGGAGACCCAGTACTTC.

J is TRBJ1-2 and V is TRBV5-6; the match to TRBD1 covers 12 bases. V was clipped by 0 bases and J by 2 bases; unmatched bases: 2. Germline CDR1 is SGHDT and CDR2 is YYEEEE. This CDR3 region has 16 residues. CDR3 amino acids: CASSLVGTGGNYGYTF. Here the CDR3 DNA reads TGTGCCAGCAGCTTGGTCGGGACAGGGGGCAACTATGGCTACACCTTC.

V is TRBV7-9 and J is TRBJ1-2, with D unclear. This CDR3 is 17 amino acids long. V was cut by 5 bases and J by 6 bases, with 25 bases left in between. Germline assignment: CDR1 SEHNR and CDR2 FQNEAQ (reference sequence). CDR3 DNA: TGTGCCAGCAGCCCATACCTGGGCGGGGTCGGCCCGCATGGCTACACCTTC. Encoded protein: CASSPYLGGVGPHGYTF.

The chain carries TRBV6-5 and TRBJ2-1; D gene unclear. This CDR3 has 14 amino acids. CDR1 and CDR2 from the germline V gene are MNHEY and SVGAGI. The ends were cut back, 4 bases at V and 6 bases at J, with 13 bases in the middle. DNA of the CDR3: TGTGCCAGCAGTTCCAGTTTCCGCCTCAATGAGCAGTTCTTC. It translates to CASSSSFRLNEQFF.

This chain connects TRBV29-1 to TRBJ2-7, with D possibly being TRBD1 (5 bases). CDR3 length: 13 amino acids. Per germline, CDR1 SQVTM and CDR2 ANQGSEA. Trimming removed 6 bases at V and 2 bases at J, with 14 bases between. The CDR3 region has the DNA TGCAGCGTCGTTAGACAGATTACCTACGAGCAGTACTTC. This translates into CSVVRQITYEQYF.

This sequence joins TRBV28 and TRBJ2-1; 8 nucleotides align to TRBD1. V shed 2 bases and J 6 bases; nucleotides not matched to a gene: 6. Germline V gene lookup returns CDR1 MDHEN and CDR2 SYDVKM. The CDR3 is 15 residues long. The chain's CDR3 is CASSLGQGAGNEQFF. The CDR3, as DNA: TGTGCCAGCAGTTTAGGTCAGGGGGCGGGCAATGAGCAGTTCTTC.

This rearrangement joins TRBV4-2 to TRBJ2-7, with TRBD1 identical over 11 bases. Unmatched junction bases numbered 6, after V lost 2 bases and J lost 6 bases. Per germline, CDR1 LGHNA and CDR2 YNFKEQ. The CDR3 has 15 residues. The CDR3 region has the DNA TGTGCCAGCAGCCAATCCGGGACAGGGGGGGGCGAGCAGTACTTC. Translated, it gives CASSQSGTGGGEQYF.

The CDR3 reads CASSPNRGPGTEAFF. The DNA for the CDR3 is TGCGCCAGCAGCCCGAACAGGGGGCCGGGAACTGAAGCTTTCTTT. The V call is TRBV5-1, the J call TRBJ1-1; the match to TRBD1 covers 9 bases. This CDR3 spans 15 amino acids. Germline trimming cut 4 bases from V and 5 bases from J; bases unmatched to any gene: 9. Germline values: CDR1 SGHRS, CDR2 YFSETQ.

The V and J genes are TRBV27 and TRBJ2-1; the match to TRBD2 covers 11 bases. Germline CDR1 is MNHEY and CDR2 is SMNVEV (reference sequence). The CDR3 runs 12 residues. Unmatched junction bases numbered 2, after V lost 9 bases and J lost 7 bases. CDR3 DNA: TGTGCCAGTTTAGCGGGAGGGAATGAGCAGTTCTTC. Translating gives CASLAGGNEQFF.

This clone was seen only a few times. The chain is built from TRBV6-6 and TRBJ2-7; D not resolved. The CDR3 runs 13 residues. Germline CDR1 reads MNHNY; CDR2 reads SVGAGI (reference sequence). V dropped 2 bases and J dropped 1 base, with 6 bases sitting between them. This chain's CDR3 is CASSYSQSYEQYF. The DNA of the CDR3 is TGTGCCAGCAGTTACAGCCAATCCTACGAGCAGTACTTC.

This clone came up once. CDR3 amino acids: CASREAGGEEKLFF. The DNA of the CDR3 is TGTGCCAGCAGGGAGGCGGGGGGAGAGGAAAAACTGTTTTTT. V and J are TRBV2 and TRBJ1-4, with TRBD1 as a possible D gene (5 bases). The germline gives CDR1 SNHLY, CDR2 FYNNEI. The CDR3 is made up of 14 amino acids. V lost 6 bases and J lost 8, with 16 bases in between.

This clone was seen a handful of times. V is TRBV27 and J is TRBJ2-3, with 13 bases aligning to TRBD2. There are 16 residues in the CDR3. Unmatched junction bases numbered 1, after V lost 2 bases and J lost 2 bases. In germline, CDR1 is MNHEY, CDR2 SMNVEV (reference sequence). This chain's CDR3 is CASSLGTSGDTDTQYF. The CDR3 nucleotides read TGTGCCAGCAGTTTAGGGACTAGCGGGGACACAGATACGCAGTATTTT.

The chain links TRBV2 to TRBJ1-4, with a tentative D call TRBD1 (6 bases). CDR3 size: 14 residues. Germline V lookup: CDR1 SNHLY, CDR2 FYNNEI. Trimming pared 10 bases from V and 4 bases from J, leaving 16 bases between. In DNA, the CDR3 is TGTGCCACCCGGGGGGGCAGGGTTAATGAAAAACTGTTTTTT. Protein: CATRGGRVNEKLFF. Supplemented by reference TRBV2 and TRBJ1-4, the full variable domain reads EPEVTQTPSHQVTQMGQEVILRCVPISNHLYFYWYRQILGQKVEFLVSFYNNEISEKSEIFDDQFSVERPDGSNFTLKIRSTKLEDSAMYFCATRGGRVNEKLFFGSGTQLSVL.

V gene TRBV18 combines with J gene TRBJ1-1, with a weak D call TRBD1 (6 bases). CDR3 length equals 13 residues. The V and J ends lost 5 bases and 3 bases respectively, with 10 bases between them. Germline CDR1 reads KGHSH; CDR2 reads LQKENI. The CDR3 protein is CASSTNRDTEAFF. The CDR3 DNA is TGTGCCAGCTCAACTAACAGGGACACTGAAGCTTTCTTT.